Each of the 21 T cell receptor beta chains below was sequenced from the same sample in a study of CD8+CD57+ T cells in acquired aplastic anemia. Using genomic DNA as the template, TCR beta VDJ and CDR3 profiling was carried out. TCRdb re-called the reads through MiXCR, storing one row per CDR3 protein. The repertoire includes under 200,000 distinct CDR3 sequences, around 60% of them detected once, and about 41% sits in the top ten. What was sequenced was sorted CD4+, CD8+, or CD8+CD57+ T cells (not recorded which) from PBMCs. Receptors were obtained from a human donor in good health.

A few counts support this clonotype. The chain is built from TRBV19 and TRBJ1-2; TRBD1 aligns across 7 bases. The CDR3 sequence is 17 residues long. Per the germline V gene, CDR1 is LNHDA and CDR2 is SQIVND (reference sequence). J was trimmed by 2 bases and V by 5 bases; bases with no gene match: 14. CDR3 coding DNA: TGTGCCAGTAGTCTTTCGGGGGGACAGAGATTCAACTATGGCTACACCTTC. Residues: CASSLSGGQRFNYGYTF. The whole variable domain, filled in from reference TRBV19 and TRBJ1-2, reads DGGITQSPKYLFRKEGQNVTLSCEQNLNHDAMYWYRQDPGQGLRLIYYSQIVNDFQKGDIAEGYSVSREKKESFPLTVTSAQKNPTAFYLCASSLSGGQRFNYGYTFGSGTRLTVV.

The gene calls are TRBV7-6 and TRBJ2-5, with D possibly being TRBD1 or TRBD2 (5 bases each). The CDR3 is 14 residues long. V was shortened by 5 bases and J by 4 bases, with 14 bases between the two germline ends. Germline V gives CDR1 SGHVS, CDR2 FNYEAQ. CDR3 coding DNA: TGTGCCAGCAGCCTTCTTGGGGGTGGAGAGACCCAGTACTTC. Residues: CASSLLGGGETQYF.

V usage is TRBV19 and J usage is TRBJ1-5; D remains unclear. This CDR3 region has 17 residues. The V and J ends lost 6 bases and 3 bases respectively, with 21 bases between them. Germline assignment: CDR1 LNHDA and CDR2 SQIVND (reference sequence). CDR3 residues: CASSLRESQLLNQPQHF. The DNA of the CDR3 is TGTGCCAGTAGCTTGAGGGAGTCTCAACTCCTCAATCAGCCCCAGCATTTT.

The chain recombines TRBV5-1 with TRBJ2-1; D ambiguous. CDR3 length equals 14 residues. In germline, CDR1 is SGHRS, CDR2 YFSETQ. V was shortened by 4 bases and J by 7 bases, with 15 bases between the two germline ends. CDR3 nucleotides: TGCGCCAGCAGCCTTGCCCACCAACTTAATGAGCAGTTCTTC. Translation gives CASSLAHQLNEQFF.

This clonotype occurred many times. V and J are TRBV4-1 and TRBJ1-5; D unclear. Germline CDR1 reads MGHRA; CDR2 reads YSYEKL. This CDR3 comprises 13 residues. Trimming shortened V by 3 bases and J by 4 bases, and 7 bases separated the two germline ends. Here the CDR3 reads CASSHGRNQPQHF. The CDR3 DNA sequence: TGCGCCAGCAGCCATGGCAGGAATCAGCCCCAGCATTTT.

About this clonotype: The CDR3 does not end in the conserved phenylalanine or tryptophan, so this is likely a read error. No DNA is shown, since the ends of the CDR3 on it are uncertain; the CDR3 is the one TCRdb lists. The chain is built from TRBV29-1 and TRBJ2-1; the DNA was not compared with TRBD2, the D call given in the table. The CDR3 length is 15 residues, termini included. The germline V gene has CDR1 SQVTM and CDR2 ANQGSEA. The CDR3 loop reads CSVNLGLRAPTMSSC.

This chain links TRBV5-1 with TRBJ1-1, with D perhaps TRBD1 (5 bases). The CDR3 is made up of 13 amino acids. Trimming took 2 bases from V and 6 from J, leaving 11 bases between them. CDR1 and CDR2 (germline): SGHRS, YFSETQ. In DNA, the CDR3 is TGCGCCAGCAGCTTTTACGTGGGGGCTGAAGCTTTCTTT. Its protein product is CASSFYVGAEAFF.

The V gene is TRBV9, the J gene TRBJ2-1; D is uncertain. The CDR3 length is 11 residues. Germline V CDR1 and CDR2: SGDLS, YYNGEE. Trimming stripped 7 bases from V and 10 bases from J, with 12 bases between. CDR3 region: CASGGVMEQFF. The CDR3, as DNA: TGTGCCAGCGGTGGGGTAATGGAGCAGTTCTTC.

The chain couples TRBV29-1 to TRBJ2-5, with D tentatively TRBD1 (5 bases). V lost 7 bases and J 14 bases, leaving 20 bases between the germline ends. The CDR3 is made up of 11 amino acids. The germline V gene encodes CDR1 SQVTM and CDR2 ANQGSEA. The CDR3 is CSAIEASGKYF. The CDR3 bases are TGCAGCGCTATTGAGGCCTCAGGGAAATACTTC.

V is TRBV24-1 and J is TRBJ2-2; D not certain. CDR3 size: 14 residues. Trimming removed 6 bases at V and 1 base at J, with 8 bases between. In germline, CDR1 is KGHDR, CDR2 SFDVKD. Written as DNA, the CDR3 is TGTGCCACCAGTCCCCAGTGGAACACCGGGGAGCTGTTTTTT. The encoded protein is CATSPQWNTGELFF.

CDR3 in amino acids: CASSIQASYEQYF. As DNA, the CDR3 is TGTGCCAGCAGCATACAGGCCTCCTACGAGCAGTACTTC. The chain is built from TRBV7-8 and TRBJ2-7; a possible D gene is TRBD1 (5 bases). The germline V and J ends were trimmed by 5 bases and 0 bases, with 8 bases remaining between them. CDR3 size: 13 residues. The germline V gene has CDR1 SGHVS and CDR2 FQNEAQ.

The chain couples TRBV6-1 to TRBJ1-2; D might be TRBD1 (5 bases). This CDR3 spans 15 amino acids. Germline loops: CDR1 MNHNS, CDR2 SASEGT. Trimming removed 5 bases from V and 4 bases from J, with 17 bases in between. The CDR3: CASSYSKPGRYGYTF. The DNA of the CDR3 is TGTGCCAGCAGTTACTCGAAGCCAGGGCGCTATGGCTACACCTTC.

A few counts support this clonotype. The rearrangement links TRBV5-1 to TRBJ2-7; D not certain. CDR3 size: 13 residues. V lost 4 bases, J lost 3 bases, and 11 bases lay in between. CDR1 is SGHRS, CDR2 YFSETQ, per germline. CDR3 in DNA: TGCGCCAGCAGCCAAGATGGTGTCTACGAGCAGTACTTC. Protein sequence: CASSQDGVYEQYF.

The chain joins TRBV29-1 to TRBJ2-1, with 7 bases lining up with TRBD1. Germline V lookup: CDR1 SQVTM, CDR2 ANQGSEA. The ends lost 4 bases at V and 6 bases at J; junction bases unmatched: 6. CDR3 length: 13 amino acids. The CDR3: CSVGQGKGNEQFF. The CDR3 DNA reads TGCAGCGTTGGACAGGGTAAAGGCAATGAGCAGTTCTTC.

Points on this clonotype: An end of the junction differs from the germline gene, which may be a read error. The CDR3 sequence: CSAEGQGAQFYGYTF. DNA for the CDR3: TGCAGCGCTGAAGGACAGGGGGCCCAGTTCTATGGCTACACCTTC. This chain uses TRBV29-1 with TRBJ1-2; TRBD1 agrees at 11 bases. Germline CDR1 reads SQVTM; CDR2 reads ANQGSEA. This CDR3 contains 15 residues.

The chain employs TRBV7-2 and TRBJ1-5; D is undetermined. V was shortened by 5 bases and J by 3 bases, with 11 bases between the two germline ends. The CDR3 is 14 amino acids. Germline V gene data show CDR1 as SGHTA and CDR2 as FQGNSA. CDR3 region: CASSPLSLNQPQHF. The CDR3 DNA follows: TGTGCCAGCAGCCCCCTCAGCCTCAATCAGCCCCAGCATTTT. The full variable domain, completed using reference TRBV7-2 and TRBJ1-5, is GAGVSQSPSNKVTEKGKDVELRCDPISGHTALYWYRQSLGQGLEFLIYFQGNSAPDKSGLPSDRFSAERTGGSVSTLTIQRTQQEDSAVYLCASSPLSLNQPQHFGDGTRLSIL.

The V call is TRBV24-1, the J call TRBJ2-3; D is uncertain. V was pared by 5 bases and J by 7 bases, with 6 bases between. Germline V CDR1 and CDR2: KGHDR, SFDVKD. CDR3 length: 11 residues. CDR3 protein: CATSVEYTQYF. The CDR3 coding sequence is TGTGCCACCAGTGTCGAATATACGCAGTATTTT.

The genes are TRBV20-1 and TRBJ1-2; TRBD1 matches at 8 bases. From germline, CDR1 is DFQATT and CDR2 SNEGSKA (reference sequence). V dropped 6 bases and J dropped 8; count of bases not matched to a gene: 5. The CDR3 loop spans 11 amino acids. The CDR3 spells CSAPGTGGYTF. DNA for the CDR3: TGCAGTGCACCCGGGACAGGCGGCTACACCTTC.

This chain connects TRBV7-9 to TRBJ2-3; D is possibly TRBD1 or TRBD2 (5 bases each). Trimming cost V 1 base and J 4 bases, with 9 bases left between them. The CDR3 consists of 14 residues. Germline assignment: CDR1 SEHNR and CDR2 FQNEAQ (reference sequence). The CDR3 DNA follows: TGTGCCAGCAGCTTAGGGCAGGGACCAGATACGCAGTATTTT. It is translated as CASSLGQGPDTQYF.

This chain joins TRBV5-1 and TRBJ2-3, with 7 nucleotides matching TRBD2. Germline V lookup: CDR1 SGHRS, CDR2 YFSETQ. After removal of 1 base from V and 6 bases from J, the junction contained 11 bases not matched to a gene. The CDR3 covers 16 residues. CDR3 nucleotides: TGCGCCAGCAGCTTGCCTAGCGGTAGCACGGCGGATACGCAGTATTTT. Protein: CASSLPSGSTADTQYF.

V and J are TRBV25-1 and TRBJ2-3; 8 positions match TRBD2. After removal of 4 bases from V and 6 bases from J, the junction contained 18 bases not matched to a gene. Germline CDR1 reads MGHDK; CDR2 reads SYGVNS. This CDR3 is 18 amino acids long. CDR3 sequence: CASSAGGLEYSRRDTQYF. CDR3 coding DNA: TGTGCCAGCAGTGCTGGGGGACTAGAGTATAGTAGAAGGGATACGCAGTATTTT.